This is a list of T cell receptor beta chains from one sample in a study of CD8+ T cells in alopecia areata. The method was immunoSEQ multiplex PCR; TCRdb's version includes in-frame clones alone and lacks a portion of them. The repertoire holds more than 150,000 clones, with roughly three fifths as singletons. The input for sequencing was CD4+ T cells sorted from blood, taken at week 4, from a patient treated with tofacitinib. Receptors originate from a human donor with alopecia areata. The CDR3 runs from the conserved cysteine through the conserved F or W. D genes are given only for firm matches. Only some rows state a clone size, as once, few, many or a class for expanded clones.

V gene	J gene	clone size	D gene	CDR3 protein	CDR3 DNA
TRBV28	TRBJ2-7	-	TRBD2	CASSPGGRDEQYF	TGTGCCAGCAGCCCTGGCGGGAGGGACGAGCAGTACTTC
TRBV28	TRBJ2-1	few	TRBD2	CASSLTSGGRNNEQFF	TGTGCCAGCAGTTTGACTAGCGGGGGGCGGAACAATGAGCAGTTCTTC
TRBV5-4	TRBJ2-1	-	TRBD2	CASSFTSGGPSEQFF	TGTGCCAGCAGCTTCACTAGCGGGGGTCCTAGTGAGCAGTTCTTC
TRBV5-6	TRBJ2-1	-	TRBD2	CASVSAAGADNEQFF	TGTGCCAGCGTTTCCGCAGCGGGGGCCGACAATGAGCAGTTCTTC
TRBV30	TRBJ2-4	-	-	CAWTLGRGRGKNIQYF	TGTGCCTGGACCCTCGGGAGGGGGCGAGGGAAAAACATTCAGTACTTC
TRBV30	TRBJ1-1	-	-	CAWSVRGYNTEAFF	TGTGCCTGGAGTGTGCGCGGATACAACACTGAAGCTTTCTTT
TRBV4-2	TRBJ2-1	-	TRBD1	CASSQWDSSYNEQFF	TGTGCCAGCAGCCAATGGGACAGCTCCTACAATGAGCAGTTCTTC
TRBV10-3	TRBJ2-3	-	TRBD2	CAIREGLAGISADTQYF	TGTGCCATCAGAGAGGGACTAGCGGGGATCAGTGCAGATACGCAGTATTTT
TRBV5-4	TRBJ1-6	few	-	CASSLDSEPLHF	TGTGCCAGCAGCTTGGACAGCGAACCCCTCCACTTT
TRBV13	TRBJ1-1	-	TRBD1	CASIWRGHFRGNTEAFF	TGTGCCAGCATTTGGAGGGGGCATTTTCGCGGGAACACTGAAGCTTTCTTT
TRBV29-1	TRBJ2-2	few	-	CSVAETYIANTGELFF	TGCAGCGTTGCAGAGACGTATATCGCGAACACCGGGGAGCTGTTTTTT
TRBV7-2	TRBJ1-5	-	-	CASSLYNVGSYSNQPQHF	TGTGCCAGCAGCTTATACAACGTCGGGTCCTATAGCAATCAGCCCCAGCATTTT
TRBV27	TRBJ2-5	-	-	CASSKGAMPGSQYF	TGTGCCAGCAGTAAAGGGGCTATGCCAGGGTCCCAGTACTTC
TRBV27	TRBJ2-5	few	TRBD2	CASSLSQLAGGPETQYF	TGTGCCAGCAGTTTATCGCAACTAGCGGGGGGGCCAGAGACCCAGTACTTC
TRBV6-5	TRBJ2-2	-	TRBD1	CASRWDRGNTGELFF	TGTGCCAGCAGATGGGACAGGGGTAACACCGGGGAGCTGTTTTTT
TRBV29-1	TRBJ2-1	few	-	CSVEGTQEQFF	TGCAGCGTGGAAGGGACACAGGAGCAGTTCTTC
TRBV15	TRBJ2-3	few	-	CATSRETDTQYF	TGTGCCACCAGCAGAGAAACAGATACGCAGTATTTT
TRBV5-1	TRBJ1-1	-	-	CASSFPGRQGLHGAEAFF	TGCGCCAGCAGCTTCCCGGGTCGGCAGGGGCTGCATGGGGCTGAAGCTTTCTTT
TRBV30	TRBJ1-4	-	-	CAWMGATNEKLFF	TGTGCCTGGATGGGGGCAACTAATGAAAAACTGTTTTTT
TRBV5-1	TRBJ2-3	few	-	CASSLEVVTDTQYF	TGCGCCAGCAGCTTGGAAGTGGTCACAGATACGCAGTATTTT
TRBV30	TRBJ2-1	-	-	CAWSVGGTYNEQFF	TGTGCCTGGAGTGTAGGGGGGACCTACAATGAGCAGTTCTTC
TRBV9	TRBJ2-2	few	-	CASSVDTAAGVAGELFF	TGTGCCAGCAGCGTAGACACCGCGGCCGGGGTCGCCGGGGAGCTGTTTTTT
TRBV29-1	TRBJ2-1	few	-	CSVATLLSYNEQFF	TGCAGCGTTGCGACCCTCCTCTCCTACAATGAGCAGTTCTTC
TRBV4-3	TRBJ1-1	few	-	CASSQGYTEGTEAFF	TGCGCCAGCAGCCAAGGTTACACTGAGGGCACTGAAGCTTTCTTT
TRBV2	TRBJ2-5	-	-	CASEEQETQYF	TGTGCCAGCGAAGAACAAGAGACCCAGTACTTC
TRBV29-1	TRBJ2-1	-	-	CSVEDSDSRLYNEQFF	TGCAGCGTTGAAGATTCGGACAGCAGACTCTACAATGAGCAGTTCTTC
TRBV9	TRBJ1-5	few	-	CASSQAGTSNQPQHF	TGTGCCAGCAGCCAAGCAGGGACGAGCAATCAGCCCCAGCATTTT
TRBV30	TRBJ2-7	-	-	CAWSVDSGQLSSTYEQYF	TGTGCCTGGAGTGTAGACTCTGGACAGCTAAGCTCGACCTACGAGCAGTACTTC
TRBV7-9	TRBJ2-5	few	-	CASSSRLGETQYF	TGTGCCAGCAGCTCGAGGTTGGGGGAGACCCAGTACTTC
TRBV29-1	TRBJ2-3	few	-	CSVAPGDTQYF	TGCAGCGTTGCCCCAGGGGACACGCAGTATTTT
TRBV9	TRBJ2-7	-	-	CASSVGSRAGHHEQYF	TGTGCCAGCAGCGTAGGGAGCCGGGCAGGGCATCACGAGCAGTACTTC
TRBV7-2	TRBJ2-7	-	-	CASRPLTRPYEQYF	TGTGCCAGCAGACCTTTGACTAGGCCCTACGAGCAGTACTTC
TRBV11-2	TRBJ2-7	-	-	CASSPLYEQYF	TGTGCCAGCAGCCCCCTCTACGAGCAGTACTTC
TRBV9	TRBJ2-3	-	-	CASSLLAAKTTDTQYF	TGTGCCAGCAGCCTCTTAGCGGCTAAGACCACAGATACGCAGTATTTT
TRBV9	TRBJ2-5	-	-	CASSVGTDRSETQYF	TGTGCCAGCAGCGTAGGGACAGATCGGTCAGAGACCCAGTACTTC
TRBV29-1	TRBJ1-2	-	TRBD1	CSVVGDRGYGYTF	TGCAGCGTTGTTGGGGACAGGGGCTATGGCTACACCTTC
TRBV29-1	TRBJ1-5	-	-	CSVEEDSNQPQHF	TGCAGCGTTGAAGAGGACAGCAACCAGCCCCAGCATTTT